This TCR beta chain was obtained from a study of siplizumab effects on memory and regulatory T cells. With respect to this clone: Its specificity is unknown.

Profiling relied on immunoSEQ multiplex PCR, and the TCRdb table lists in-frame clones only, not all of them. The table has around 87,000 clones, more than 80% seen once. Study-wide results and limits: Mappable alloreactive CD4+ clones came from Treg cells about 69% of the time on average with siplizumab, against about 26% in controls.

Trimming left V 0 bases short and J 6 bases short, with 17 bases between. This CDR3 spans 16 amino acids. Germline CDR1 and CDR2: SGHTS and YDEGEE. Source material: CD4+ T cells sorted from blood. The chain has TRBV5-8 and TRBJ2-3, with D possibly being TRBD2 (6 bases). The receptor's source is a human donor in good health. The CDR3 nucleotides are TGTGCCAGCAGCTTGGGCAGGAGAGCGGGTTTGGATACGCAGTATTTT. Encoded protein: CASSLGRRAGLDTQYF.